Presented here are 20 T cell receptor beta chains from one specimen sequenced in a study of control samples from healthy donors and cancer patients. Sequencing was performed with immunoSEQ multiplex PCR; in TCRdb, only in-frame clones are kept and a portion is missing. The table records 150,000 to 200,000 clones, roughly 92% of them present only once. The sequenced sample was blood. The receptors originated from a woman in her late teens or twenties in good health.

The chain combines TRBV7-9 with TRBJ1-3; D remains unclear. Germline V CDR1 and CDR2: SEHNR, FQNEAQ (reference sequence). The CDR3 has 14 residues. Trimming removed 5 bases at V and 0 bases at J, with 8 bases between. The CDR3 protein is CASSHGSSGNTIYF. CDR3 DNA: TGTGCCAGCAGCCACGGGTCCTCTGGAAACACCATATATTTT.

The rearrangement uses TRBV15 and TRBJ1-4; D gene unclear. V lost 6 bases to trimming and J lost 4 bases, with 15 bases between them. Germline values: CDR1 LNHNV, CDR2 YYDKDF (reference sequence). The CDR3 totals 15 residues. Here the CDR3 reads CATSRFGSSNEKLFF. The CDR3 coding sequence is TGTGCCACCAGTCGGTTCGGCAGCAGTAATGAAAAACTGTTTTTT.

The chain carries TRBV11-3 and TRBJ1-1; TRBD1 agrees at 10 bases. Trimming took 2 bases from V and 5 from J; bases not matched to a gene: 11. This CDR3 spans 17 amino acids. Per germline, CDR1 SGHNT and CDR2 YENEEA. The CDR3: CASSLMQRDRGYTEAFF. The CDR3 DNA follows: TGTGCCAGCAGCTTAATGCAGCGGGACAGGGGATATACTGAAGCTTTCTTT.

The rearrangement joins TRBV2 to TRBJ2-5; 9 nucleotides agree with TRBD2. This CDR3 is built from 15 residues. CDR1 SNHLY and CDR2 FYNNEI come from the germline V gene. V shed 4 bases and J 4 bases; nucleotides not matched to a gene: 7. Here the CDR3 reads CASSGIAGEAETQYF. CDR3 DNA: TGTGCCAGCAGTGGAATAGCGGGGGAGGCAGAGACCCAGTACTTC.

The chain couples TRBV28 to TRBJ1-3, with D hard to call. Germline V gene sequence: CDR1 MDHEN, CDR2 SYDVKM. The CDR3 extends over 13 amino acids. Deletions cut 5 bases from V and 0 bases from J, with 5 bases between. The CDR3 loop reads CASSDSSGNTIYF. CDR3 nucleotides: TGTGCCAGCAGTGATTCCTCTGGAAACACCATATATTTT.

This sequence joins TRBV10-2 and TRBJ1-1; TRBD1 matches 8 bases. Trimming removed 4 bases from V and 5 bases from J; junction bases left unmatched: 6. The CDR3 contains 14 residues. The V gene's germline CDR1 is WSHSY and CDR2 SAAADI. The CDR3 bases are TGCGCCAGCAGTGGGGCAGGGGGCGGAACTGAAGCTTTCTTT. Protein sequence: CASSGAGGGTEAFF.

The gene calls are TRBV12-3 or TRBV12-4 and TRBJ1-1, with D perhaps TRBD1 (5 bases). There are 13 residues in the CDR3. V was shortened by 6 bases and J by 3 bases, with 11 bases between the two germline ends. The CDR3 spells CASSLTRDTEAFF. In nucleotides, the CDR3 is TGTGCCAGCAGCCTTACCAGGGACACTGAAGCTTTCTTT.

As DNA, the CDR3 is TGTGCCATCAGTGGTCTTGGTCCAGGGCGGAACACTGAAGCTTTCTTT. Translation: CAISGLGPGRNTEAFF. V usage is TRBV10-3 and J usage is TRBJ1-1; possibly TRBD1 for D (5 bases). V dropped 4 bases and J dropped 1 base, with 16 bases sitting between them. The V gene's germline CDR1 is ENHRY and CDR2 SYGVKD. This CDR3 spans 16 amino acids.

This clone was seen more than once but under ten times. This chain links TRBV7-2 with TRBJ2-3, with 9 bases identical to TRBD1. J was trimmed by 5 bases and V by 2 bases; bases with no gene match: 5. CDR1 is SGHTA, CDR2 FQGNSA, per germline. This CDR3 is built from 15 residues. CDR3 sequence reads: CASSLPGQGIDTQYF. As DNA, the CDR3 is TGTGCCAGCAGCTTACCGGGACAGGGAATAGATACGCAGTATTTT.

The chain has TRBV5-1 and TRBJ2-1; 8 bases are a match to TRBD2. The germline CDR1 and CDR2 sequences are SGHRS and YFSETQ. The junction had 16 bases not matched to a gene; V was cut back by 4 bases and J by 1 base. The CDR3 totals 19 residues. Here the CDR3 reads CASSLLIAGTIISYNEQFF. Written as DNA, the CDR3 is TGCGCCAGCAGCCTACTCATAGCGGGAACCATAATTTCCTACAATGAGCAGTTCTTC.

The chain is built from TRBV2 and TRBJ2-1; 11 nucleotides align to TRBD2. The V gene's germline CDR1 is SNHLY and CDR2 FYNNEI. The CDR3 runs 14 residues. J was trimmed by 4 bases and V by 7 bases; bases with no gene match: 3. Here the CDR3 DNA reads TGTGCCAGCACCCGACTAGCGGGGTACAATGAGCAGTTCTTC. This codes for CASTRLAGYNEQFF.

The CDR3 DNA reads TGTGCCAGCAGCTTGGATTCGTGGACTAACTATGGCTACACCTTC. Protein sequence: CASSLDSWTNYGYTF. This rearrangement joins TRBV5-4 to TRBJ1-2; no reliable D call. Trimming shortened V by 0 bases and J by 0 bases, and 9 bases separated the two germline ends. The germline V gene has CDR1 SGHNT and CDR2 YYREEE (reference sequence). The CDR3 has 15 residues.

The chain has TRBV6-6 and TRBJ2-7; D is unresolved. Deletions cut 5 bases from V and 4 bases from J, with 9 bases between. The V gene's germline CDR1 is MNHNY and CDR2 SVGAGI (reference sequence). The CDR3 runs 12 residues. Here the CDR3 reads CASSKTDYEQYF. CDR3 nucleotide sequence: TGTGCCAGCAGTAAAACAGATTACGAGCAGTACTTC.

The gene calls are TRBV5-8 and TRBJ1-5, with D perhaps TRBD1 (5 bases). This CDR3 is built from 12 residues. V was shortened by 4 bases and J by 8 bases, with 10 bases between the two germline ends. Per the germline V gene, CDR1 is SGHTS and CDR2 is YDEGEE. CDR3 sequence (DNA): TGTGCCAGCAGCCCAGGGCGAGAGCCCCAGCATTTT. Encoded protein: CASSPGREPQHF.

The chain couples TRBV10-2 to TRBJ1-1; TRBD1 matches at 8 bases. J lost 12 bases, V lost 5 bases, and 8 bases had no gene match. The V gene's germline CDR1 is WSHSY and CDR2 SAAADI. This CDR3 has 12 residues. This chain's CDR3 is CASSSPDRVSFF. The CDR3 DNA sequence: TGCGCCAGCAGTAGCCCGGACAGGGTTTCTTTCTTT.

Comments on this clone: At one end the junction does not follow the germline gene, possibly because of a read error. V gene TRBV7-2 combines with J gene TRBJ2-4; D is unresolved. CDR1 is SGHTA, CDR2 FQGNSA, per germline. The CDR3 totals 17 residues. The CDR3 nucleotides are TGTGCCAGTAGCTTGATTCCCCCTAGTTTAGCCAAAAACATTCAGTACTTC. It specifies CASSLIPPSLAKNIQYF. The full variable domain, its missing parts supplied by reference TRBV7-2 and TRBJ2-4, is GAGVSQSPSNKVTEKGKDVELRCDPISGHTALYWYRQSLGQGLEFLIYFQGNSAPDKSGLPSDRFSAERTGGSVSTLTIQRTQQEDSAVYLCASSLIPPSLAKNIQYFGAGTRLSVL.

J is TRBJ2-4 and V is TRBV5-8, with D perhaps matching TRBD2 (5 bases). This CDR3 has 18 residues. The V end lost 3 bases, the J end lost 4 bases, and 23 bases lay between the germline ends. The germline V gene has CDR1 SGHTS and CDR2 YDEGEE. The CDR3 here is CASSYLRFEGDFKNIQYF. In DNA, the CDR3 is TGTGCCAGCAGCTACCTCCGCTTTGAGGGTGATTTTAAAAACATTCAGTACTTC.

The J gene is TRBJ2-5, the V gene TRBV6-2 or TRBV6-3; no firm D call. The CDR3 extends over 15 amino acids. Germline V gene lookup returns CDR1 MNHEY and CDR2 SVGEGT. Trimming cost V 6 bases and J 7 bases, with 21 bases left between them. The CDR3, as DNA: TGTGCCAGCAGCCGAATCCAGGACGGGTATGGGACCCAGTACTTC. This sequence encodes CASSRIQDGYGTQYF.

The CDR3 DNA is TGCGCCAGCAGCCAAGGGCAGAGAGCTAACTATGGCTACACCTTC. It encodes CASSQGQRANYGYTF. The chain joins TRBV4-3 to TRBJ1-2; D unclear. The CDR3 runs to 15 residues. Germline CDR1 LGHNA, CDR2 YSLEER. Trimming cost V 1 base and J 0 bases, with 9 bases left between them.

The chain carries TRBV13 and TRBJ1-1; 7 bases fit TRBD1. CDR3 length: 14 residues. V shed 4 bases and J 7 bases; nucleotides not matched to a gene: 9. Germline CDR1 PRHDT, CDR2 FYEKMQ (reference sequence). The CDR3 loop is CASSSRTGTVEAFF. CDR3 DNA: TGTGCCAGCAGCTCCCGGACAGGAACGGTTGAAGCTTTCTTT.